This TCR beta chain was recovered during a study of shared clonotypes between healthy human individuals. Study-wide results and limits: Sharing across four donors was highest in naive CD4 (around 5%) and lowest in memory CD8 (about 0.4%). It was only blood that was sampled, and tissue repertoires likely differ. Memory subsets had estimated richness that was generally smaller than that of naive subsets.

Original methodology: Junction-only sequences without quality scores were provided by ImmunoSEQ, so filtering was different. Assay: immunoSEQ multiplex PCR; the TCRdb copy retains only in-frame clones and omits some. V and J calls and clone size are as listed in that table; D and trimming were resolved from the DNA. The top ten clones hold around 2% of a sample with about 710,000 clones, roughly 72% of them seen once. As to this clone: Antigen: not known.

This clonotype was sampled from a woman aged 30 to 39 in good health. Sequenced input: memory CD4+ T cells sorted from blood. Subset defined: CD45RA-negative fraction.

The CDR3 DNA reads TGTGCCAGCAGTTACTACTTCGGACACACTGAAGCTTTCTTT. Translation: CASSYYFGHTEAFF. The chain combines TRBV28 with TRBJ1-1, with D unresolved. This CDR3 has 14 amino acids. Germline V CDR1 and CDR2: MDHEN, SYDVKM. Trimming removed 4 bases at V and 3 bases at J, with 12 bases between.